The clone carrying this TCR beta chain was recorded at least ten times. Its antigen remains unidentified. V was cut by 0 bases and J by 8 bases, with 10 bases left in between. Per germline, CDR1 KGHDR and CDR2 SFDVKD. The CDR3 covers 14 residues. These data are taken from a study of tumor and adjacent non-tumor tissue in lung cancer. Study in general: Patients comprised about a dozen adenocarcinoma, 2 squamous cell carcinoma and 1 small cell lung cancer. Samples averaged around 3.9 million productive TCRbeta reads each.

This sample's RNA came from whole unsorted tissue. This non-tumor lung sample came from over 3 cm beyond the tumor edge. Newly diagnosed lung cancer patients had thoracic surgery in China, August–late 2014, without prior chemotherapy. TCRbeta libraries were built with three rounds of nested PCR, modified from ARM-PCR. In TCRdb, the multiplex PCR reads were re-called with MiXCR into one record per CDR3 protein. This table has approximately 100,000 distinct CDR3 sequences, 65% appearing once. Whole-study results and caveats: Compared with tumor, normal lung showed significantly lower TCR diversity.

The sequencing sample was made of distant non-tumor lung tissue. The clonotype comes from a man aged 30-40 years with non-small cell lung cancer. V gene TRBV24-1 combines with J gene TRBJ2-1; D unclear. This chain's CDR3 is CATSDLSRDDEQFF. In nucleotides, the CDR3 is TGTGCCACCAGTGATTTGTCGCGAGACGATGAGCAGTTCTTC.